The sequence of this T cell receptor beta chain was determined in a study of T-cell reconstitution after alpha-beta-depleted transplantation in children. Unique molecular identifiers were incorporated into the prepared TCRbeta library. TCRdb reprocessed the PCR reads via MiXCR and lists one record per CDR3 protein. The sample records around 680,000 distinct CDR3 sequences, around 17% being singletons. The CDR3 has 14 residues. Germline V gene data show CDR1 as MNHEY and CDR2 as SMNVEV (reference sequence). Trimming took off 6 bases at V and 2 bases at J, with 14 bases between the two ends. This clonotype was detected many times.

Material: PBMCs from the stem cell graft donor, obtained from the stem cell graft. The receptor comes from a human donor who donated a stem cell graft to a child with acute myeloid leukemia. The chain couples TRBV27 to TRBJ2-7; D ambiguous. For the CDR3, the DNA is TGTGCCAGCAGCGACGCAAACCCTCCCTACGAGCAGTACGTC. Translating it yields CASSDANPPYEQYV.